This T cell receptor beta chain derives from a study of blood T cell repertoires in COVID-19. The overall study: Samples came from the United States, Italy and Spain, spanning acute and convalescent COVID-19. In each case, the material was cDNA or gDNA derived from T cells, B-cell-depleted T cells, or PBMCs.

In the authors' workflow: Reference gene primer amplification gave estimated nucleated cell counts. Here immunoSEQ multiplex PCR was the method, and the copy in TCRdb shows in-frame clones only, minus some. V, J and clone size are taken as reported in that table, and D and trimming were inferred from the DNA itself. The sample has around 250,000 clones, about 86% seen once. V was trimmed by 4 bases and J by 4 bases, leaving 8 bases between them. CDR1 is WNHNN, CDR2 SYGVQD, per germline (reference sequence). The CDR3 runs 14 residues. This clonotype was sampled from a young man with active or convalescent COVID-19. The V and J genes are TRBV10-1 and TRBJ2-6, with unresolved D. The sequenced material came from peripheral blood. Here the CDR3 DNA reads TGCGCCAGCAGTGCGGGTTCCGGGGCCAACGTCCTGACTTTC. Its translation is CASSAGSGANVLTF.